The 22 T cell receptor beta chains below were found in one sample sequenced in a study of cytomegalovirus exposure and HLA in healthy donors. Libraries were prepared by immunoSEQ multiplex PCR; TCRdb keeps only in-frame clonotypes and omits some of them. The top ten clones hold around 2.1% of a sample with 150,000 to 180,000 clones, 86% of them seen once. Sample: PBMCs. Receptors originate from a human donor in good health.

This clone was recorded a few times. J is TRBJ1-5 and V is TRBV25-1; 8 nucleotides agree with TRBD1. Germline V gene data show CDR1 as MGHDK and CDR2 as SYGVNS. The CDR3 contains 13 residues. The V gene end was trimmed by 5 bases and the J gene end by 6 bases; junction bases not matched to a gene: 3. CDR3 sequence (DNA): TGTGCCAGCAGTTCAGGGGGCCTTCAGCCCCAGCATTTT. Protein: CASSSGGLQPQHF.

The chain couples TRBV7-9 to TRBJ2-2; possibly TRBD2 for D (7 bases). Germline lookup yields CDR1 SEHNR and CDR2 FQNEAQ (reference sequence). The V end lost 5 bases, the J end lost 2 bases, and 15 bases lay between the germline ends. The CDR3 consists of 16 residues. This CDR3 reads CASSPIGGLNTGELFF. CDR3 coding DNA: TGTGCCAGCAGCCCGATCGGGGGGCTTAACACCGGGGAGCTGTTTTTT.

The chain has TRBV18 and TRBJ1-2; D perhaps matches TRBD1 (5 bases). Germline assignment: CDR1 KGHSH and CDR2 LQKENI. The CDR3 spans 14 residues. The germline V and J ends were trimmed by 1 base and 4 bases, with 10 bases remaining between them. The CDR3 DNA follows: TGTGCCAGCTCACCACTCGAGACAGTCTATGGCTACACCTTC. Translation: CASSPLETVYGYTF.

The CDR3 reads CASSPLSGTTYEQYF. CDR3 bases: TGTGCCAGCTCACCTTTGTCTGGGACTACTTACGAGCAGTACTTC. The V and J genes are TRBV18 and TRBJ2-7; TRBD2 agrees at 7 bases. The CDR3 sequence is 15 residues long. V shed 3 bases and J 4 bases; nucleotides not matched to a gene: 9. Germline CDR1 KGHSH, CDR2 LQKENI.

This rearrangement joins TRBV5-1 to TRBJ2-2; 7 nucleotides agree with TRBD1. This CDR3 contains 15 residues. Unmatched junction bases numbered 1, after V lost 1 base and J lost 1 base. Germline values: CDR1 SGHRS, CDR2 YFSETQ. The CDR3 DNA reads TGCGCCAGCAGCTTGTACAGGGGGAACACCGGGGAGCTGTTTTTT. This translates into CASSLYRGNTGELFF.

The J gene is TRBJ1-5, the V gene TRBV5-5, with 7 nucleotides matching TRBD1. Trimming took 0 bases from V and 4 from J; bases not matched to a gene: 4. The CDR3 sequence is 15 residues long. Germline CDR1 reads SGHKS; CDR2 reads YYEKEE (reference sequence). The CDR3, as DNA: TGTGCCAGCAGCTTGGGTTCGACAGGGAATCAGCCCCAGCATTTT. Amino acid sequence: CASSLGSTGNQPQHF.

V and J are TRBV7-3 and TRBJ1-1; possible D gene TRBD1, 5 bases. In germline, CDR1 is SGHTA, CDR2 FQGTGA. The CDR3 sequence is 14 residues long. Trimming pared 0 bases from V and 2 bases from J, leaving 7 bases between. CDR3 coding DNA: TGTGCCAGCAGCTTAACGGGGGGAAACACTGAAGCTTTCTTT. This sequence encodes CASSLTGGNTEAFF.

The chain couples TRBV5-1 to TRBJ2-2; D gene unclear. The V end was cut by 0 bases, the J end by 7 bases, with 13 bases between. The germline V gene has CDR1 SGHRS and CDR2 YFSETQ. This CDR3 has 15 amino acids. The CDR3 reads CASSLALTSSGELFF. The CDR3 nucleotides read TGCGCCAGCAGCTTGGCCCTAACGTCGAGCGGGGAGCTGTTTTTT.

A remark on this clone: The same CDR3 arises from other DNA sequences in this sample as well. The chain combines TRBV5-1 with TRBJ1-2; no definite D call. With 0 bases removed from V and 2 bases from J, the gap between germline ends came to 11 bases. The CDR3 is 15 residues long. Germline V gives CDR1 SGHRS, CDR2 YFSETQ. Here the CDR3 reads CASSLVAGVNYGYTF. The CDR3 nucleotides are TGCGCCAGCAGCTTGGTCGCCGGGGTAAACTATGGCTACACCTTC.

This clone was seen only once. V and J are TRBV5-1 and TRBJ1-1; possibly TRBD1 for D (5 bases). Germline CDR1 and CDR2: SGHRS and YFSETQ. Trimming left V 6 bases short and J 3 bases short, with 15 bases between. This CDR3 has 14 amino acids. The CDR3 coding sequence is TGCGCCAGCACCGAAGGGGTGATAGACACTGAAGCTTTCTTT. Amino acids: CASTEGVIDTEAFF. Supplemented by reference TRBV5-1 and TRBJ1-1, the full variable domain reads KAGVTQTPRYLIKTRGQQVTLSCSPISGHRSVSWYQQTPGQGLQFLFEYFSETQRNKGNFPGRFSGRQFSNSRSEMNVSTLELGDSALYLCASTEGVIDTEAFFGQGTRLTVV.

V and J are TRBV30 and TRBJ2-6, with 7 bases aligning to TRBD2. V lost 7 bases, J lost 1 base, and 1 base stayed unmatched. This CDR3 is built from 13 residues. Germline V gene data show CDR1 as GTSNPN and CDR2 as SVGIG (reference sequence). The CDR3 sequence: CASGGSGANVLTF. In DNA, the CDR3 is TGTGCCTCCGGGGGGTCTGGGGCCAACGTCCTGACTTTC.

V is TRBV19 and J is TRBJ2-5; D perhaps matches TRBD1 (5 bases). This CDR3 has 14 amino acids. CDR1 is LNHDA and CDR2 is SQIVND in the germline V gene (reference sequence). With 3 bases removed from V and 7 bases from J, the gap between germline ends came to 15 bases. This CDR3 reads CASSIRPGPATQYF. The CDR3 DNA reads TGTGCCAGTAGTATCCGCCCAGGGCCGGCGACCCAGTACTTC.

CDR3 in DNA: TGCAGCGCTACTACTACCGGACAGGGGGCGGGAGAGACCCAGTACTTC. Its translation is CSATTTGQGAGETQYF. The gene calls are TRBV29-1 and TRBJ2-5; TRBD1 aligns across 11 bases. J was trimmed by 4 bases and V by 7 bases; bases with no gene match: 14. CDR3 length: 16 residues. Germline values: CDR1 SQVTM, CDR2 ANQGSEA.

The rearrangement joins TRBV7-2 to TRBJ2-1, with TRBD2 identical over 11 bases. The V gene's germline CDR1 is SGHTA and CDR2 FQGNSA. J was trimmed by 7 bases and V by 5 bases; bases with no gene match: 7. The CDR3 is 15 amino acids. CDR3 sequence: CASSTLAGVWNEQFF. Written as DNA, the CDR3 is TGTGCCAGCAGCACACTAGCGGGAGTGTGGAATGAGCAGTTCTTC.

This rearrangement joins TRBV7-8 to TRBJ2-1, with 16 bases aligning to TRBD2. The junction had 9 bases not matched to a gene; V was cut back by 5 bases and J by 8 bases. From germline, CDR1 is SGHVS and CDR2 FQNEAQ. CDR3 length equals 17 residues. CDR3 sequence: CASSAGLAGGPWDEQFF. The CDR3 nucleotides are TGTGCCAGCAGCGCGGGACTAGCGGGAGGGCCTTGGGATGAGCAGTTCTTC.

The CDR3 loop reads CASSTNRRTYNEQFF. The CDR3 region has the DNA TGCGCCAGCAGCACCAACAGGAGAACGTACAATGAGCAGTTCTTC. The chain is built from TRBV5-1 and TRBJ2-1; possibly TRBD1 for D (5 bases). Trimming cost V 4 bases and J 4 bases, with 15 bases left between them. The CDR3 length is 15 residues. Per germline, CDR1 SGHRS and CDR2 YFSETQ.

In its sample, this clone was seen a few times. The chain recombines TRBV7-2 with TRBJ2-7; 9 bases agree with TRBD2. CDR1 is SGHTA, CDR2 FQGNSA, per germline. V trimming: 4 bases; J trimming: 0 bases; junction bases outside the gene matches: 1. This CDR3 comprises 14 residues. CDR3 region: CASSWGLASYEQYF. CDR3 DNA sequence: TGTGCCAGCAGCTGGGGACTAGCCTCCTACGAGCAGTACTTC. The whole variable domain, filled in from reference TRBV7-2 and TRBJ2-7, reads GAGVSQSPSNKVTEKGKDVELRCDPISGHTALYWYRQSLGQGLEFLIYFQGNSAPDKSGLPSDRFSAERTGGSVSTLTIQRTQQEDSAVYLCASSWGLASYEQYFGPGTRLTVT.

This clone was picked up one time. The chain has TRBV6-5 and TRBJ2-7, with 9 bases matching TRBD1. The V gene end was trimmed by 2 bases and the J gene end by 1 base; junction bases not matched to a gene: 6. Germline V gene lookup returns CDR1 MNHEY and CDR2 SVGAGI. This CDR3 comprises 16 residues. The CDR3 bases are TGTGCCAGCAGTTACATACACGGGACAGGGTCCTACGAGCAGTACTTC. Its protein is CASSYIHGTGSYEQYF.

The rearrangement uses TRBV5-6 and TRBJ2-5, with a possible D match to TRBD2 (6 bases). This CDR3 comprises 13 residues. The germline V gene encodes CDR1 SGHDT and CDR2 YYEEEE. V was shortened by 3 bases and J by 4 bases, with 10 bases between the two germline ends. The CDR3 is CASSSGTPETQYF. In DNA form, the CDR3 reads TGTGCCAGCAGCTCAGGGACTCCAGAGACCCAGTACTTC.

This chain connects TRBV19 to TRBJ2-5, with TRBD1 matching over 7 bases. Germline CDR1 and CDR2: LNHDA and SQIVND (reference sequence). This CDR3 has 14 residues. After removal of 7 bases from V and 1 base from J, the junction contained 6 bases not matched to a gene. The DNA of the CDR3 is TGTGCCAGTAAAAAACAGGGGATCCAAGAGACCCAGTACTTC. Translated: CASKKQGIQETQYF.

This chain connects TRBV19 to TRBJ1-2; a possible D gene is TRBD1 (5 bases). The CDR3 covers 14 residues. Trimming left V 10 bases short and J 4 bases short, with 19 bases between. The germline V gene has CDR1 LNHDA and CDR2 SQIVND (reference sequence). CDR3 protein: CAIGRPDIFYGYTF. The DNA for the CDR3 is TGTGCCATTGGGCGACCGGACATCTTCTATGGCTACACCTTC.

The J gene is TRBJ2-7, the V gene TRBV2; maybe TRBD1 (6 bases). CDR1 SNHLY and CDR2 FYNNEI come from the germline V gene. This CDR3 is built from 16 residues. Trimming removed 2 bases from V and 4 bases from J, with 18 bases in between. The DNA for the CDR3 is TGTGCCAGCAGTGAATTACCTTCCTACAGGGTGTACGAGCAGTACTTC. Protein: CASSELPSYRVYEQYF.